These 18 T cell receptor beta chains were all obtained from the same sample, sequenced in a study of cytomegalovirus exposure and HLA in healthy donors. Assay used: immunoSEQ multiplex PCR; TCRdb lists only in-frame clones, some missing. The top ten hold 1.1% of the sample, which has approximately 200,000 clones, just over 90% seen once. Material: PBMCs. The receptors shown here come from a woman in her late teens or twenties in good health and CMV-seronegative.

The V call is TRBV10-3, the J call TRBJ2-4; 9 nucleotides line up with TRBD2. The CDR3 consists of 13 residues. CDR1 is ENHRY and CDR2 is SYGVKD in the germline V gene. Unmatched junction bases numbered 7, after V lost 9 bases and J lost 7 bases. CDR3 bases: TGTGCCATTGCTAATAGCGGGAGTAACATTCAGTACTTC. The encoded protein is CAIANSGSNIQYF.

Worth noting for this clone: One end of the junction does not line up with germline, which may come from a read error. The chain employs TRBV7-7 and TRBJ2-5; D is unresolved. From germline, CDR1 is SSHAT and CDR2 FNYEAQ (reference sequence). This CDR3 is 13 amino acids long. The CDR3 spells CASSPHFQETQYF. Written as DNA, the CDR3 is TGTGCTAGCAGCCCCCATTTCCAAGAGACCCAGTACTTC.

This chain uses TRBV28 with TRBJ1-5; 8 positions match TRBD1. This CDR3 is 13 amino acids long. Germline V lookup: CDR1 MDHEN, CDR2 SYDVKM. Trimming took 8 bases from V and 6 from J; bases not matched to a gene: 6. The CDR3 sequence: CASENRGGQPQHF. The CDR3 DNA reads TGTGCCAGCGAAAACAGGGGGGGTCAGCCCCAGCATTTT. The full variable domain, in which reference TRBV28 and TRBJ1-5 provide the parts outside the CDR3, is DVKVTQSSRYLVKRTGEKVFLECVQDMDHENMFWYRQDPGLGLRLIYFSYDVKMKEKGDIPEGYSVSREKKERFSLILESASTNQTSMYLCASENRGGQPQHFGDGTRLSIL.

The chain carries TRBV14 and TRBJ2-5, with TRBD1 as a possible D gene (5 bases). V lost 0 bases to trimming and J lost 4 bases, with 6 bases between them. The germline V gene has CDR1 SGHDN and CDR2 FVKESK. The CDR3 is made up of 13 amino acids. The CDR3: CASSQERGETQYF. The CDR3 coding sequence is TGTGCCAGCAGCCAAGAAAGGGGAGAGACCCAGTACTTC.

J is TRBJ2-1 and V is TRBV2, with TRBD2 matching over 15 bases. CDR1 SNHLY and CDR2 FYNNEI come from the germline V gene. The CDR3 is 15 residues long. Trimming removed 8 bases from V and 4 bases from J; junction bases left unmatched: 3. The CDR3 sequence: CASDGTSGRYNEQFF. The CDR3 nucleotides read TGTGCCAGCGACGGGACTAGCGGGAGGTACAATGAGCAGTTCTTC. Full variable domain (outside the CDR3, taken from reference TRBV2 and TRBJ2-1): EPEVTQTPSHQVTQMGQEVILRCVPISNHLYFYWYRQILGQKVEFLVSFYNNEISEKSEIFDDQFSVERPDGSNFTLKIRSTKLEDSAMYFCASDGTSGRYNEQFFGPGTRLTVL.

The chain couples TRBV5-8 to TRBJ2-5, with 7 bases matching TRBD1. The CDR3 sequence is 15 residues long. V lost 4 bases and J lost 2; bases outside the gene matches: 8. Germline CDR1 is SGHTS and CDR2 is YDEGEE. CDR3 nucleotide sequence: TGTGCCAGCAGCCCCGTGGGACAGCCGCAAGAGACCCAGTACTTC. Translating it yields CASSPVGQPQETQYF.

V gene TRBV5-4 combines with J gene TRBJ2-7, with D perhaps TRBD1 (5 bases). The CDR3 is 13 residues long. Germline CDR1 SGHNT, CDR2 YYREEE (reference sequence). CDR3 nucleotides: TGTGCGCGACGAAGGGGTCCCCGCTACGAGCAGTACTTC. Its translation is CARRRGPRYEQYF.

The rearrangement uses TRBV5-1 and TRBJ2-1, with 14 bases matching TRBD2. The CDR3 has 16 residues. The V and J ends lost 4 bases and 6 bases, in that order; junction bases with no gene match: 6. Germline V gene lookup returns CDR1 SGHRS and CDR2 YFSETQ. The chain's CDR3 is CASSDRLAGGVNEQFF. In nucleotides, the CDR3 is TGCGCCAGCAGCGATCGACTAGCGGGAGGGGTCAATGAGCAGTTCTTC.

This clone was recorded only once. J is TRBJ1-1 and V is TRBV4-2, with D maybe TRBD1 (5 bases). Germline V gene data show CDR1 as LGHNA and CDR2 as YNFKEQ. V was clipped by 2 bases and J by 1 base, with 17 bases between them. This CDR3 is built from 17 residues. CDR3 coding DNA: TGTGCCAGCAGCCAAAGGGCGGGGTTAAGGGGGAACACTGAAGCTTTCTTT. Its protein is CASSQRAGLRGNTEAFF.

The chain uses TRBV28 and TRBJ2-5, with TRBD1 matching over 7 bases. CDR1 is MDHEN, CDR2 SYDVKM, per germline. V shed 5 bases, J shed 3 bases, and the junction held 6 bases outside the gene matches. This CDR3 is built from 14 residues. The CDR3 nucleotides read TGTGCCAGCAGTCCCCTAGGGACAGAAGAGACCCAGTACTTC. As protein: CASSPLGTEETQYF.

This chain joins TRBV30 and TRBJ2-7; 8 bases line up with TRBD2. Losses at the gene ends were 4 bases for V and 7 bases for J; bases not matched to a gene: 6. The germline gives CDR1 GTSNPN, CDR2 SVGIG (reference sequence). The length of the CDR3 is 12 residues. This CDR3 reads CAWNPGLGEQYF. The CDR3 DNA reads as TGTGCCTGGAACCCGGGACTAGGGGAGCAGTACTTC.

The chain recombines TRBV20-1 with TRBJ1-5; D ambiguous. The CDR3 extends over 10 amino acids. CDR1 is DFQATT, CDR2 SNEGSKA, per germline (reference sequence). Trimming left V 6 bases short and J 5 bases short, with 5 bases between. CDR3 nucleotide sequence: TGCAGTGCACTCCATCAGCCCCAGCATTTT. Translated: CSALHQPQHF.

CDR3 sequence: CASSSSSLAGETQYF. The CDR3 DNA sequence: TGTGCCAGCAGTTCCTCCTCATTAGCGGGAGAGACCCAGTACTTC. The chain couples TRBV11-2 to TRBJ2-5; 7 bases match TRBD2. This CDR3 comprises 15 residues. The germline V gene has CDR1 SGHAT and CDR2 FQNNGV. V shed 6 bases, J shed 4 bases, and the junction held 11 bases outside the gene matches.

The genes are TRBV6-1 and TRBJ1-2; possible D gene TRBD1, 5 bases. In germline, CDR1 is MNHNS, CDR2 SASEGT. The length of the CDR3 is 12 residues. Deletions cut 3 bases from V and 8 bases from J, with 10 bases between. The CDR3 DNA reads TGTGCCAGCAGTGAGACAGACGCCGGCTACACCTTC. Amino acids: CASSETDAGYTF.

CDR3 nucleotides: TGTGCCAGCAGTGACAGACAGGGGGCGGAAAAACTGTTTTTT. Amino acids: CASSDRQGAEKLFF. The chain uses TRBV25-1 and TRBJ1-4; TRBD1 matches at 10 bases. The trim removed 3 bases at V and 8 bases at J, leaving 3 bases unmatched. Germline assignment: CDR1 MGHDK and CDR2 SYGVNS. The CDR3 extends over 14 amino acids.

The J gene is TRBJ1-4, the V gene TRBV7-9; tentative D call: TRBD1 (6 bases). The CDR3 runs 14 residues. With 4 bases removed from V and 8 bases from J, the gap between germline ends came to 14 bases. Germline CDR1 reads SEHNR; CDR2 reads FQNEAQ (reference sequence). CDR3 DNA sequence: TGTGCCAGCAGCTCAAGCAGGGGTTGGGAAAAACTGTTTTTT. Protein product: CASSSSRGWEKLFF.

This chain joins TRBV6-1 and TRBJ2-7; TRBD2 is a possible D gene (6 bases). CDR3 length equals 14 residues. The V gene's germline CDR1 is MNHNS and CDR2 SASEGT. V lost 6 bases and J 0 bases, leaving 12 bases between the germline ends. The CDR3 DNA reads as TGTGCCAGCAGGTGGGGGGATAGCTCCTACGAGCAGTACTTC. It translates to CASRWGDSSYEQYF.

The V gene is TRBV7-9, the J gene TRBJ2-3; D call uncertain. The length of the CDR3 is 12 residues. Trimming took off 5 bases at V and 4 bases at J, with 7 bases between the two ends. Germline CDR1 and CDR2: SEHNR and FQNEAQ (reference sequence). The CDR3 sequence is CASSPPSDTQYF. The DNA of the CDR3 is TGTGCCAGCAGCCCCCCCTCAGATACGCAGTATTTT.